Given below is one T cell receptor (beta chain) in context. The antigen remains undetermined. This sample is part of a study of cytomegalovirus exposure and HLA in healthy donors. Study results and caveats: Later analysis found that TCR beta chains associated with HLA were more clonally expanded than other, equally common chains.

A multiplex PCR was run with 60 Vbeta primers and 13 Jbeta primers. TCRdb keeps only in-frame clones here, not all; method: immunoSEQ multiplex PCR. There are some 190,000 clones in the sample; about four fifths occur only once, and 3.4% lies in the top ten. CDR3 length equals 16 residues. The V end lost 3 bases, the J end lost 5 bases, and 20 bases lay between the germline ends. Germline-derived CDR1 and CDR2 are SGHKS and YYEKEE (reference sequence). The chain uses TRBV5-5 and TRBJ1-2; D unclear. The source material was PBMCs. This TCR derives from a man aged 40-49 years in good health and CMV-seropositive. CDR3 amino acids: CASSWWEGRKGYGYTF. CDR3 DNA: TGTGCCAGCAGCTGGTGGGAGGGTCGTAAAGGGTATGGCTACACCTTC.